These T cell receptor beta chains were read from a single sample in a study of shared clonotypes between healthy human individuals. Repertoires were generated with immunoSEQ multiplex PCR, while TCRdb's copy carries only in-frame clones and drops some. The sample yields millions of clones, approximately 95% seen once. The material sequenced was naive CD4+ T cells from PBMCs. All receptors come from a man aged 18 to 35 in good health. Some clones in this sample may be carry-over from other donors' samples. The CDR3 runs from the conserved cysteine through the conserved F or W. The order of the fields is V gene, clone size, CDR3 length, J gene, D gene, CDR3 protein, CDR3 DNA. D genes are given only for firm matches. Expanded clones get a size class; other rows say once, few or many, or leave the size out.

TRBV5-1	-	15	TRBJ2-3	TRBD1	CASTDRVLNTDTQYF	TGCGCCAGCACCGACAGGGTTTTGAACACAGATACGCAGTATTTT
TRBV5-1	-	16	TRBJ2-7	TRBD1	CASSLSGQGVSYEQYF	TGCGCCAGCAGCCTATCGGGACAGGGAGTTTCCTACGAGCAGTACTTC
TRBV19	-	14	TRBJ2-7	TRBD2	CASSVASGVSEQYF	TGTGCCAGTAGTGTCGCTAGCGGAGTAAGCGAGCAGTACTTC
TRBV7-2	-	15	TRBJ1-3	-	CASSLFSGGGNTIYF	TGTGCCAGCAGCCTTTTTTCGGGTGGAGGAAACACCATATATTTT
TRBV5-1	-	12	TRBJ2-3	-	CASSGGTDTQYF	TGCGCCAGCAGCGGGGGCACAGATACGCAGTATTTT
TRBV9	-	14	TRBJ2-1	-	CASSASSGVGEQFF	TGTGCCAGCAGCGCAAGCTCGGGGGTCGGTGAGCAGTTCTTC
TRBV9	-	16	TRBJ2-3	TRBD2	CASSVGGLASTDTQYF	TGTGCCAGCAGCGTAGGGGGACTAGCGAGCACAGATACGCAGTATTTT
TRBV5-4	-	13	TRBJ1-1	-	CASSLPGYTEAFF	TGTGCCAGCAGCTTGCCAGGTTACACTGAAGCTTTCTTT
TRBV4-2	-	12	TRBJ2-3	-	CASSQDQITQYF	TGTGCCAGCAGCCAAGACCAGATAACGCAGTATTTT
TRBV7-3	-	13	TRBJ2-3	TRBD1	CASSLEGANTQYF	TGTGCCAGCAGCTTAGAGGGGGCAAATACGCAGTATTTT
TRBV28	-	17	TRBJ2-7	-	CASSLQWVRIEAYEQYF	TGTGCCAGCAGTTTACAATGGGTCCGGATCGAGGCCTACGAGCAGTACTTC
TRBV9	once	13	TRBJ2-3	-	CASSVELPDTQYF	TGTGCCAGCAGCGTAGAGCTCCCAGATACGCAGTATTTT
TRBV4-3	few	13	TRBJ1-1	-	CASSHLGGTEAFF	TGCGCCAGCAGCCATCTGGGAGGCACTGAAGCTTTCTTT
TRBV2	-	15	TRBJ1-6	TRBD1	CASRVKPGGNSPLHF	TGTGCCAGCAGAGTCAAACCAGGGGGGAATTCACCCCTCCACTTT
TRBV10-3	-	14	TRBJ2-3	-	CAISADPFGDTQYF	TGTGCCATCAGTGCGGACCCATTCGGAGATACGCAGTATTTT
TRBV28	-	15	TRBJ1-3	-	CASSPRRRSGNTIYF	TGTGCCAGCAGTCCCCGCAGGCGCTCTGGAAACACCATATATTTT
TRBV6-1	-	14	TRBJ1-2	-	CASSEAGSNHGYTF	TGTGCCAGCAGTGAAGCGGGGAGTAATCATGGCTACACCTTC
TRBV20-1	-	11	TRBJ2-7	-	CSADSFYEQYF	TGCAGTGCGGACAGCTTCTACGAGCAGTACTTC
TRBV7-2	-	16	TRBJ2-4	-	CASSPGTALAKNIQYF	TGTGCCAGCAGCCCTGGAACAGCTTTAGCCAAAAACATTCAGTACTTC
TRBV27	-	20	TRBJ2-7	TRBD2	CASSPRTPGLAGVTRYEQYF	TGTGCCAGCAGCCCCCGGACTCCGGGACTAGCGGGAGTCACCAGGTACGAGCAGTACTTC
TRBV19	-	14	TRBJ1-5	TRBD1	CASSRTGSDQPQHF	TGTGCCAGTAGTCGGACAGGTTCGGATCAGCCCCAGCATTTT
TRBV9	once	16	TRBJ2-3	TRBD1	CASSGARQGGLDTQYF	TGTGCCAGCAGCGGGGCTAGACAGGGGGGCCTTGATACGCAGTATTTT
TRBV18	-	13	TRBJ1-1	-	CASSQGRETEAFF	TGTGCCAGCTCACAAGGACGGGAGACTGAAGCTTTCTTT
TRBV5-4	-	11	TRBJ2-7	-	CASRHAYEQYF	TGTGCCAGCAGACACGCCTACGAGCAGTACTTC
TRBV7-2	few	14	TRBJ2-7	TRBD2	CASSFSGRAYEQYF	TGTGCCAGCAGCTTTAGCGGGAGGGCCTACGAGCAGTACTTC
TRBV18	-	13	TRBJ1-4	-	CASSPSQDEKLFF	TGTGCCAGCTCACCCTCCCAAGATGAAAAACTGTTTTTT
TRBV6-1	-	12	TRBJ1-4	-	CASTGGNEKLFF	TGTGCCAGCACCGGAGGGAATGAAAAACTGTTTTTT
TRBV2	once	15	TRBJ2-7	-	CASSEYDSSSYEQYF	TGTGCCAGCAGTGAATACGACTCGAGCTCCTACGAGCAGTACTTC
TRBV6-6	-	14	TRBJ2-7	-	CASSYERSAPEQYF	TGTGCCAGCAGTTACGAGCGCAGCGCGCCCGAGCAGTACTTC
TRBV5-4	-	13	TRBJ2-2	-	CASSFRVGGELFF	TGTGCCAGCAGCTTTCGGGTCGGCGGGGAGCTGTTTTTT
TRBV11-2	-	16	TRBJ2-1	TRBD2	CASSLIGGRAGNEQFF	TGTGCCAGCAGCTTAATTGGCGGGAGGGCAGGGAATGAGCAGTTCTTC
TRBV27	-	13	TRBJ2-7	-	CASSYARGGPLYF	TGTGCCAGCAGTTACGCCAGAGGGGGGCCCCTGTACTTC
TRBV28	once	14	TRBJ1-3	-	CASSLRTAGNTIYF	TGTGCCAGCAGTCTAAGGACAGCTGGAAACACCATATATTTT
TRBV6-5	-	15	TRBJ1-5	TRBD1	CASSSGGQGNQPQHF	TGTGCCAGCAGTTCCGGAGGACAGGGGAATCAGCCCCAGCATTTT
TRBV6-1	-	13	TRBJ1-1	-	CASRNKMNTEAFF	TGTGCCAGCAGGAACAAGATGAACACTGAAGCTTTCTTT
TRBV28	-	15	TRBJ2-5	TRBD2	CASSPPGLATETQYF	TGTGCCAGCAGCCCCCCGGGACTAGCGACGGAGACCCAGTACTTC
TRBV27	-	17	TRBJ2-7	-	CASSKNTGTAHSYEQYF	TGTGCCAGCAGTAAAAATACCGGGACCGCTCACTCCTACGAGCAGTACTTC
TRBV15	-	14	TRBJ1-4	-	CATSSKATNEKLFF	TGTGCCACCAGCAGCAAGGCAACTAATGAAAAACTGTTTTTT
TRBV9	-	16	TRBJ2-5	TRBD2	CASSVDGGRGQETQYF	TGTGCCAGCAGCGTTGACGGCGGGAGGGGTCAAGAGACCCAGTACTTC
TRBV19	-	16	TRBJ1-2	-	CASSMSNFGQGHGYTF	TGTGCCAGTAGTATGTCGAATTTCGGGCAGGGCCATGGCTACACCTTC
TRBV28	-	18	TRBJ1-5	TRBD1	CASSPVGGRVPSNQPQHF	TGTGCCAGCAGTCCCGTAGGGGGCAGAGTTCCTAGCAATCAGCCCCAGCATTTT
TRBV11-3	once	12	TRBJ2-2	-	CASSLGPGELFF	TGTGCCAGCAGCTTAGGACCCGGGGAGCTGTTTTTT
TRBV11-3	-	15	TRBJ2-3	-	CASSLGAPRTDTQYF	TGTGCCAGCAGCTTAGGGGCCCCACGAACAGATACGCAGTATTTT
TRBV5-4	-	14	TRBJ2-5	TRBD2	CASSSLAGGETQYF	TGTGCCAGCAGCTCTCTAGCGGGTGGGGAGACCCAGTACTTC
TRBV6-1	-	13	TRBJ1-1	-	CASSEERGTEAFF	TGTGCCAGCAGTGAAGAGAGGGGTACTGAAGCTTTCTTT
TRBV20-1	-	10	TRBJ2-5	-	CSLEKETQYF	TGCAGTTTGGAGAAAGAGACCCAGTACTTC
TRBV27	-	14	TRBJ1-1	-	CASSFYQTGTEAFF	TGTGCCAGCAGTTTCTACCAAACAGGGACTGAAGCTTTCTTT
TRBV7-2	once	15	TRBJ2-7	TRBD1	CASSHRTGGVYEQYF	TGTGCCAGCAGCCACCGGACAGGGGGCGTATACGAGCAGTACTTC
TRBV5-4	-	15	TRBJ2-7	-	CASSSQGGFFYEQYF	TGTGCCAGCAGCTCACAGGGAGGATTTTTCTACGAGCAGTACTTC
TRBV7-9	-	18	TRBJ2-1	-	CASSLKRRWGSSYNEQFF	TGTGCCAGCAGCTTAAAGCGGCGGTGGGGTAGCTCCTACAATGAGCAGTTCTTC
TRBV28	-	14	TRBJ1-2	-	CASRINRDMYGYTF	TGTGCCAGCAGGATAAACAGGGATATGTATGGCTACACCTTC
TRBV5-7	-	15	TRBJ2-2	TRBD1	CASSLGTGNGWELFF	TGTGCCAGCAGCCTTGGGACAGGGAATGGATGGGAGCTGTTTTTT
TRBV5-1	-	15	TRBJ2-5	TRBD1	CASSLAGTGDETQYF	TGCGCCAGCAGCTTGGCTGGGACAGGGGACGAGACCCAGTACTTC
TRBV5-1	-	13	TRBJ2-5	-	CASSLLGKETQYF	TGCGCCAGCAGCTTGCTGGGGAAAGAGACCCAGTACTTC
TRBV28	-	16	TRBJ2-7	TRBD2	CASSPVVGGGSYEQYF	TGTGCCAGCAGTCCGGTAGTGGGCGGGGGTTCCTACGAGCAGTACTTC
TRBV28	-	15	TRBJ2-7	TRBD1	CATTRGGTGVVEQYF	TGTGCCACGACTAGAGGGGGGACAGGGGTCGTCGAGCAGTACTTC
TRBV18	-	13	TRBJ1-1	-	CASSPPRGDEAFF	TGTGCCAGCTCACCGCCCAGGGGAGATGAAGCTTTCTTT
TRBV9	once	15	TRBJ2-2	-	CASSVDGRVTGELFF	TGTGCCAGCAGCGTAGACGGCAGGGTCACCGGGGAGCTGTTTTTT
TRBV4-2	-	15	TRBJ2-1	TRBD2	CASSQGLADYNEQFF	TGTGCCAGCAGCCAGGGACTAGCGGATTACAATGAGCAGTTCTTC